The 27 T cell receptor beta chains in this list originate from one sample, sequenced in a study of CD8+CD57+ T cells in acquired aplastic anemia. Profiling of TCR beta VDJ combinations and CDR3 sequences used genomic DNA as template. Each CDR3 protein is one row after TCRdb ran MiXCR on the reads. The sample lists hundreds of thousands of distinct CDR3 sequences, over 25% occurring once. By flow cytometry, patients selected for sequencing had shown an expansion of CD8+CD57+ cells. Sequenced material: sorted CD4+, CD8+, or CD8+CD57+ T cells (not recorded which) from PBMCs. Receptor source: a human donor with aplastic anemia.

This clonotype was seen repeatedly, ten times or more. The genes are TRBV7-9 and TRBJ2-7; TRBD2 matches at 9 bases. The germline CDR1 and CDR2 sequences are SEHNR and FQNEAQ (reference sequence). The CDR3 contains 18 residues. With 5 bases clipped from V and 4 bases from J, the junction kept 18 bases outside the gene matches. In DNA form, the CDR3 reads TGTGCCAGCAGCCCCCCGGGGTTCCGCGGGAGGGCGGGGTACGAGCAGTACTTC. Its translation: CASSPPGFRGRAGYEQYF.

This clonotype was detected a few times. This chain links TRBV5-7 with TRBJ2-3; 9 bases are a match to TRBD1. TRBV5-7 is placed among ORFs of uncertain function. The CDR3 runs to 15 residues. The ends lost 4 bases at V and 6 bases at J; junction bases unmatched: 9. The CDR3 here is CASSSGTGLCDTQYF. The CDR3, as DNA: TGTGCCAGCAGCAGCGGGACAGGGTTATGCGATACGCAGTATTTT.

A few counts support this clonotype. V usage is TRBV30 and J usage is TRBJ1-1, with D possibly being TRBD1 (5 bases). The germline CDR1 and CDR2 sequences are GTSNPN and SVGIG (reference sequence). Trimming removed 1 base at V and 8 bases at J, with 14 bases between. The CDR3 runs 13 residues. CDR3 coding DNA: TGTGCCTGGAGTGGAGGGGCCGGTGGCGAAGCTTTCTTT. Its protein is CAWSGGAGGEAFF.

The V call is TRBV11-3, the J call TRBJ1-2; TRBD1 might be the D (6 bases). The CDR3 contains 13 residues. The V gene lost 5 bases and the J gene lost 8 bases, with 15 bases spanning the gap. Germline CDR1 and CDR2: SGHNT and YENEEA. The CDR3 DNA reads TGTGCCAGCAGCGGAACAGGGAGGAAGGGCTACACCTTC. Translating gives CASSGTGRKGYTF.

The chain carries TRBV5-1 and TRBJ1-1; 9 bases align to TRBD1. CDR3 length: 16 amino acids. The trim removed 4 bases at V and 3 bases at J, leaving 10 bases unmatched. Germline lookup yields CDR1 SGHRS and CDR2 YFSETQ. CDR3: CASSPFRTGVDTEAFF. CDR3 DNA: TGCGCCAGCAGCCCATTTAGGACAGGGGTGGACACTGAAGCTTTCTTT.

The chain has TRBV11-2 and TRBJ2-1; D is perhaps TRBD2 (5 bases). CDR1 and CDR2 (germline): SGHAT, FQNNGV. The CDR3 length is 15 residues. Between the trimmed V and J ends, which lost 5 bases and 3 bases, there was a span of 14 bases. CDR3 loop: CASSPVGVSYNEQFF. The CDR3 coding sequence is TGTGCCAGCAGCCCCGTCGGGGTCAGCTACAATGAGCAGTTCTTC.

The chain employs TRBV11-3 and TRBJ2-2; D is tentatively TRBD1 or TRBD2 (6 bases each). The germline V gene encodes CDR1 SGHNT and CDR2 YENEEA. The CDR3 is 14 residues long. Trimming left V 5 bases short and J 7 bases short, with 14 bases between. The CDR3 sequence: CASSVGGSDGELFF. CDR3 nucleotide sequence: TGTGCCAGCAGCGTAGGGGGGTCGGACGGGGAGCTGTTTTTT.

The chain employs TRBV11-1 and TRBJ1-5, with no clear D. There are 17 residues in the CDR3. Germline loops: CDR1 SGHAT, CDR2 FQDESV (reference sequence). Trimming removed 1 base from V and 0 bases from J, with 13 bases in between. CDR3 nucleotide sequence: TGTGCCAGCAGCTTAGGCCGGGGAGTGGGTAGCAATCAGCCCCAGCATTTT. Its protein product is CASSLGRGVGSNQPQHF.

This clonotype was seen a few times. A read error is possible here, since a much larger clone lies one base away. The chain has TRBV7-6 and TRBJ2-7; D is unclear. This CDR3 contains 11 residues. Looked up from germline, CDR1 is SGHVS and CDR2 is FNYEAQ. The ends were cut back, 5 bases at V and 3 bases at J, with 5 bases in the middle. CDR3 sequence: CASSQYYEQYF. In DNA, the CDR3 is TGTGCCAGCAGCCAGTACTACGAGCAGTACTTC.

V gene TRBV7-3 combines with J gene TRBJ2-7; TRBD1 matches 7 bases. The CDR3 covers 15 residues. The ends lost 0 bases at V and 2 bases at J; junction bases unmatched: 4. Germline V gene sequence: CDR1 SGHTA, CDR2 FQGTGA. CDR3 bases: TGTGCCAGCAGCTTAACGGCCGGACAGGCCTACGAGCAGTACTTC. It codes for CASSLTAGQAYEQYF.

The chain recombines TRBV7-3 with TRBJ2-7; 8 bases match TRBD1. The V gene's germline CDR1 is SGHTA and CDR2 FQGTGA. The CDR3 totals 19 residues. V shed 1 base and J 2 bases; nucleotides not matched to a gene: 16. For the CDR3, the DNA is TGTGCCAGCAGCTTAAGTCCCAGTGGCGGGCAGGGGGCGGCCTACGAGCAGTACTTC. Protein: CASSLSPSGGQGAAYEQYF.

V gene TRBV2 combines with J gene TRBJ1-3; D call uncertain. The CDR3 is 16 residues long. Trimming removed 2 bases at V and 2 bases at J, with 13 bases between. Germline V gene data show CDR1 as SNHLY and CDR2 as FYNNEI. The CDR3 region is CASSEKMVGTGNTIYF. CDR3 DNA: TGTGCCAGCAGTGAAAAAATGGTTGGGACTGGAAACACCATATATTTT.

The genes are TRBV2 and TRBJ2-1, with 7 nucleotides matching TRBD2. The length of the CDR3 is 15 residues. J lost 6 bases, V lost 5 bases, and 10 bases had no gene match. Germline lookup yields CDR1 SNHLY and CDR2 FYNNEI. CDR3 in DNA: TGTGCCAGCAGTTGGCCTGGACTAGTAGGCAATGAGCAGTTCTTC. Translating gives CASSWPGLVGNEQFF.

This clonotype was observed at least ten times. V usage is TRBV25-1 and J usage is TRBJ2-2; no definite D call. The length of the CDR3 is 15 residues. Germline V gene lookup returns CDR1 MGHDK and CDR2 SYGVNS. V was clipped by 3 bases and J by 4 bases, with 12 bases between them. As DNA, the CDR3 is TGTGCCAGCAGTGATGAAGCGACGGGCACCGGGGAGCTGTTTTTT. Translation: CASSDEATGTGELFF.

In its sample, this clonotype was seen once. The junction departs from germline at one end; a sequencing error may be responsible. J is TRBJ2-5 and V is TRBV19; a weak D match, TRBD2 (5 bases). CDR3 length equals 10 residues. The germline V gene has CDR1 LNHDA and CDR2 SQIVND (reference sequence). The chain's CDR3 is CASTQFPGSF. The CDR3 DNA follows: TGTGCCAGTACCCAATTCCCGGGGTCTTTC.

This clonotype was seen repeatedly, ten times or more. This chain connects TRBV5-1 to TRBJ2-7; perhaps TRBD2 as D (6 bases). Germline CDR1 SGHRS, CDR2 YFSETQ. CDR3 length: 15 amino acids. V was pared by 4 bases and J by 6 bases, with 20 bases between. The DNA of the CDR3 is TGCGCCAGCAGCACAGGCGGGGAAGGGCGTGGCGAGCAGTACTTC. Its translation: CASSTGGEGRGEQYF.

The V gene is TRBV2, the J gene TRBJ1-1; D is perhaps TRBD1 (5 bases). Trimming took 8 bases from V and 1 from J, leaving 14 bases between them. The CDR3 spans 14 residues. Per the germline V gene, CDR1 is SNHLY and CDR2 is FYNNEI. In DNA form, the CDR3 reads TGTGCCAGCTCAATAGGAGGGGAGAACACTGAAGCTTTCTTT. The encoded protein is CASSIGGENTEAFF. Filled out from reference TRBV2 and TRBJ1-1, the complete variable domain reads EPEVTQTPSHQVTQMGQEVILRCVPISNHLYFYWYRQILGQKVEFLVSFYNNEISEKSEIFDDQFSVERPDGSNFTLKIRSTKLEDSAMYFCASSIGGENTEAFFGQGTRLTVV.

This clonotype has a count of ten or more. The rearrangement joins TRBV29-1 to TRBJ1-5, with D uncertain. The CDR3 covers 12 residues. In germline, CDR1 is SQVTM, CDR2 ANQGSEA. Trimming removed 5 bases at V and 4 bases at J, with 9 bases between. This chain's CDR3 is CSVSSANQPQHF. CDR3 DNA sequence: TGCAGCGTTTCGTCCGCAAATCAGCCCCAGCATTTT.

This clonotype was seen repeatedly, ten times or more. The V gene is TRBV7-8, the J gene TRBJ1-2; D remains ambiguous. V lost 1 base and J 4 bases, leaving 10 bases between the germline ends. Germline CDR1 SGHVS, CDR2 FQNEAQ. The CDR3 is 14 residues long. CDR3 bases: TGTGCCAGCAGCTTAGGGAACCGAGGCTATGGCTACACCTTC. Amino acids: CASSLGNRGYGYTF.

V usage is TRBV29-1 and J usage is TRBJ2-7; perhaps TRBD2 as D (6 bases). Germline CDR1 is SQVTM and CDR2 is ANQGSEA. With 1 base removed from V and 7 bases from J, the gap between germline ends came to 23 bases. The CDR3 totals 16 residues. The CDR3 spells CSVEGGAFHKQREQYF. In nucleotides, the CDR3 is TGCAGCGTTGAAGGCGGGGCGTTCCATAAGCAAAGGGAGCAGTACTTC.

This clonotype showed up just a few times. This chain links TRBV6-1 with TRBJ1-6; 8 bases align to TRBD1. With V trimmed by 7 bases and J by 8 bases, 7 bases remained unmatched. The CDR3 runs to 14 residues. Germline lookup yields CDR1 MNHNS and CDR2 SASEGT. The CDR3: CASTPGQGYSPLHF. In nucleotides, the CDR3 is TGTGCCAGCACCCCTGGACAGGGTTATTCACCCCTCCACTTT.

The table lists this clonotype with a few counts. The chain couples TRBV5-5 to TRBJ2-5; D gene ambiguous. The germline CDR1 and CDR2 sequences are SGHKS and YYEKEE (reference sequence). This CDR3 is built from 13 residues. V lost 5 bases and J 5 bases, leaving 13 bases between the germline ends. The CDR3 reads CASSNRNGETQYF. As DNA, the CDR3 is TGTGCCAGCAGTAACCGTAACGGTGAGACCCAGTACTTC.

This clonotype was counted a single time. The chain joins TRBV10-3 to TRBJ1-5; 7 bases are shared with TRBD1. The V gene's germline CDR1 is ENHRY and CDR2 SYGVKD. This CDR3 spans 14 amino acids. V was clipped by 5 bases and J by 6 bases; unmatched bases: 7. The CDR3 is CAISSTGDAQPQHF. The CDR3 DNA reads TGTGCCATCAGTTCTACAGGGGACGCTCAGCCCCAGCATTTT.

This clonotype showed up many times. The J gene is TRBJ1-5, the V gene TRBV24-1; D ambiguous. V was cut by 1 base and J by 5 bases, with 5 bases left in between. The CDR3 loop spans 13 amino acids. Germline V gene sequence: CDR1 KGHDR, CDR2 SFDVKD. For the CDR3, the DNA is TGTGCCACCAGTGATTTCGGAGATCAGCCCCAGCATTTT. Translation gives CATSDFGDQPQHF.

V is TRBV6-6 and J is TRBJ2-1; TRBD1 matches 7 bases. This CDR3 contains 17 residues. Germline CDR1 is MNHNY and CDR2 is SVGAGI (reference sequence). V lost 2 bases to trimming and J lost 8 bases; unmatched junction nucleotides: 15. The CDR3 DNA is TGTGCCAGCAGTTACGAGACCCCGGGACAGACAGACTATGAGCAGTTCTTC. It translates to CASSYETPGQTDYEQFF.

For this clonotype: A much more abundant neighbour one base away suggests this may be a read error. V is TRBV20-1 and J is TRBJ2-3; 8 nucleotides align to TRBD2. Looked up from germline, CDR1 is DFQATT and CDR2 is SNEGSKA (reference sequence). Trimming at V came to 6 bases and at J to 5 bases, leaving 10 bases not matched to a gene. The CDR3 runs 14 residues. The CDR3 protein is CSAVLAALIDTQYF. CDR3 DNA: TGCAGTGCCGTACTAGCGGCCCTCATAGATACGCAGTATTTT.

The chain has TRBV4-3 and TRBJ1-2; 8 nucleotides line up with TRBD1. The ends lost 2 bases at V and 4 bases at J; junction bases unmatched: 12. Germline CDR1 reads LGHNA; CDR2 reads YSLEER. The CDR3 extends over 17 amino acids. CDR3 amino acids: CASSQIRGLTRFYGYTF. In nucleotides, the CDR3 is TGCGCCAGCAGCCAAATCAGGGGGCTCACACGGTTCTATGGCTACACCTTC.